This T cell receptor beta chain was sequenced during a study of blood T cell repertoires in COVID-19. Study overall: Spain, Italy and the United States supplied samples that represented acute and convalescent COVID-19. Nucleic acid was either cDNA or gDNA, and it came from T cells, B-cell-depleted T cells, or PBMCs.

The germline V gene has CDR1 SGHKS and CDR2 YYEKEE (reference sequence). The CDR3 contains 16 residues. The trim removed 4 bases at V and 0 bases at J, leaving 9 bases unmatched. How the authors handled the data: Reference gene primer amplification gave estimated nucleated cell counts. Produced via immunoSEQ multiplex PCR; TCRdb's table is partial and in-frame only. The V and J calls and clone size were taken over from that table, and D and trimming were inferred from the DNA. The profile covers around 72,000 clones, with over 75% appearing a single time and about 11% taken by the ten largest. Specimen: peripheral blood. The chain couples TRBV5-5 to TRBJ1-2; 7 positions match TRBD1. This TCR came from a man in his sixties or seventies with active or convalescent COVID-19. CDR3 coding DNA: TGTGCCAGCAGCGGGACAGCGCCTTTCTCTAACTATGGCTACACCTTC. Translating gives CASSGTAPFSNYGYTF.